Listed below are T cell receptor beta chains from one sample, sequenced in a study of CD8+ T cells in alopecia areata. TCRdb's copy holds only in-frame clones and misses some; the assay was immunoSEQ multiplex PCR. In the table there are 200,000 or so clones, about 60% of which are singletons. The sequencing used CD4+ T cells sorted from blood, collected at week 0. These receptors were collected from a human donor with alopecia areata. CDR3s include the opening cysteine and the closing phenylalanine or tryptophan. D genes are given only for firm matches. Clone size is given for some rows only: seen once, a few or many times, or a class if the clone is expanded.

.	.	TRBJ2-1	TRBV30	TGTGCCTGGAGTGGAGGCTCCTACAATGAGCAGTTCTTC	CAWSGGSYNEQFF
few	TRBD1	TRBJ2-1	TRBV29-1	TGCAGCGCCGAGGGGGCTTACTACAATGAGCAGTTCTTC	CSAEGAYYNEQFF
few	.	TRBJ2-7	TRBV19	TGTGCCAGTAGTAATGTGTACGAGCAGTACTTC	CASSNVYEQYF
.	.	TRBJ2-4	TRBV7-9	TGTGCCAGCAGCCCTCCCCTCGGTGTGGACATTCAGTACTTC	CASSPPLGVDIQYF
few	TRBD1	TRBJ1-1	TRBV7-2	TGTGCCAGCAGCCAAAGACAGGGAGGAGCTTTCTTT	CASSQRQGGAFF
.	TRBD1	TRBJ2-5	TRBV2	TGTGCCAGCAGTGATACCGGGACAGGGCAAGAGACCCAGTACTTC	CASSDTGTGQETQYF
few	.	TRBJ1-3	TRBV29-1	TGCAGCGTTGTAACGGTTGGAAACACCATATATTTT	CSVVTVGNTIYF
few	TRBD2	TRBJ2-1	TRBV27	TGTGCCAGCAGTCTGAGGACTAGGAGCAATGAGCAGTTCTTC	CASSLRTRSNEQFF
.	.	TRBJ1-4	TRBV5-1	TGCGCCAGCAGCTTGCTAGGGACCGAGGAAAAACTGTTTTTT	CASSLLGTEEKLFF
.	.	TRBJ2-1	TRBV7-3	TGTGCCAGCAGCTTAACTAATTCCGGTGAAAAGTTCTTC	CASSLTNSGEKFF
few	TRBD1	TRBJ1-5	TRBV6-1	TGTGCCAGTAGGGGACAGAAGGGGCAGCCCCAGCATTTT	CASRGQKGQPQHF
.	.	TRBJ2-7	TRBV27	TGTGCCAGCACCCTAGACGGGAGCTCCTACGAGCAGTACTTC	CASTLDGSSYEQYF
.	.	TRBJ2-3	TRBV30	TGTGCCTTGTACCAAGAGGCAGATACGCAGTATTTT	CALYQEADTQYF
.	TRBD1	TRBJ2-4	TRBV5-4	TGTGCCAGCAGCTTGCGGACAGGGCCCAAAAACATTCAGTACTTC	CASSLRTGPKNIQYF
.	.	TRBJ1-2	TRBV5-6	TGTGCCAGCAGCTTGGGATCGGCAGGGGACTATGGCTACACCTTC	CASSLGSAGDYGYTF
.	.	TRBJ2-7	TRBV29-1	TGCAGCGTAAGACAGGTCGACGAGCAGTACTTC	CSVRQVDEQYF
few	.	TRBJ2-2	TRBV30	TGTGCCTGGAGAGCACTAGCAGAAAACACCGGGGAGCTGTTTTTT	CAWRALAENTGELFF
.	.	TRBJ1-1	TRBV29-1	TGCAGCGTTGAAGGTCGGCAGCGCCCTGAAGCTTTCTTT	CSVEGRQRPEAFF
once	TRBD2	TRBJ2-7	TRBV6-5	TGTGCCAGCAGGGGAGGGCCGCTGAGAGAGCAGTACTTC	CASRGGPLREQYF
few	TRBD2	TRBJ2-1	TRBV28	TGTGCCAGCAGTCCCATCCTAGCGGGAGGTCGAAATGAGCAGTTCTTC	CASSPILAGGRNEQFF
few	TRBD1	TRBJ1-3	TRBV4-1	TGCGCCAGCAGCCAAACGGAGGGACAGGGGGCTGGAAACACCATATATTTT	CASSQTEGQGAGNTIYF
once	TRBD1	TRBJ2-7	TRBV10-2	TGCGCCAGCAGTGAGGCAGGGGGTAGAACCTACGAGCAGTACTTC	CASSEAGGRTYEQYF
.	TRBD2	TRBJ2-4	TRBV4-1	TGCGCCAGCAGGAAAATAGCGGGAGGTCAAACCAAAAACATTCAGTACTTC	CASRKIAGGQTKNIQYF
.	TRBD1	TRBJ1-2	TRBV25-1	TGTGCCAGCAAACTGGGACAGAACTATGGCTACACCTTC	CASKLGQNYGYTF
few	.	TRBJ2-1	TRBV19	TGTGCCAGTAGCAGCCTGGCGGGAAGGCTCAATGAGCAGTTCTTC	CASSSLAGRLNEQFF
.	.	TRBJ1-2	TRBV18	TGTGCCAGCGCCGGGGCGGGAAACTATGGCTACACCTTC	CASAGAGNYGYTF
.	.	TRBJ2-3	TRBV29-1	TGCAGCGTTGAACCTCTAGATACGCAGTATTTT	CSVEPLDTQYF
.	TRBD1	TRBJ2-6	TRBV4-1	TGCGCCAGCAGCCCAGGACAGGGTTTGGTATCTGGGGCCAACGTCCTGACTTTC	CASSPGQGLVSGANVLTF
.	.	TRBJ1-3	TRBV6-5	TGTGCCAGCAGGCCCCGGGGGAGCTCTGGAAACACCATATATTTT	CASRPRGSSGNTIYF
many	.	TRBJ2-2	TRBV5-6	TGTGCCAGCAGGGGCAGGAGGACCGGGGAGCTGTTTTTT	CASRGRRTGELFF
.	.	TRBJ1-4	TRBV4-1	TGCGCCAGCAGCCAAGGGAAAGGGACTAATGAAAAACTGTTTTTT	CASSQGKGTNEKLFF
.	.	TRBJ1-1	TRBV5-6	TGTGCCAGCAGCAAAAGCCAGGGTCCAAACACTGAAGCTTTCTTT	CASSKSQGPNTEAFF